This is a list of T cell receptor beta chains from one sample in a study of T cell responses to AZD1222 COVID-19 vaccine. Sequencing used immunoSEQ multiplex PCR; TCRdb keeps in-frame clones, though not all of them. The sample shows 95,000 to 130,000 clones, approximately 86% of them seen only once. The source material was peripheral blood, sampled on day 0 of AZD1222 vaccination. The receptors derive from an adult in good health. The conserved cysteine and the conserved F or W are not part of the CDR3 here. Expanded clones get a size class; other rows say once, few or many, or leave the size out.

len: 17; j_gene: TRBJ1-3; v_gene: TRBV6-4; abundance: once; CDR3aa: ASTRDYPTPFSYGNTIY
len: 9; j_gene: TRBJ1-2; v_gene: TRBV7-2; abundance: -; CDR3aa: ASSFQYGYT
len: 14; j_gene: TRBJ2-3; v_gene: TRBV19; abundance: -; CDR3aa: ASSVLAGGLTDTQY
len: 13; j_gene: TRBJ1-5; v_gene: TRBV2; abundance: many; CDR3aa: ASRIFRGGNQPQH
len: 15; j_gene: TRBJ2-2; v_gene: TRBV11-2; abundance: -; CDR3aa: ASSLVLAGGYTGELF
len: 12; j_gene: TRBJ1-1; v_gene: TRBV18; abundance: -; CDR3aa: ASSPRKGTTEAF
len: 15; j_gene: TRBJ2-6; v_gene: TRBV7-2; abundance: few; CDR3aa: ASSLGQGVAGANVLT
len: 15; j_gene: TRBJ1-6; v_gene: TRBV7-2; abundance: -; CDR3aa: ASSLPTDRVYNSPLH
len: 13; j_gene: TRBJ2-3; v_gene: TRBV7-2; abundance: once; CDR3aa: ASSLGYGSGDTQY
len: 10; j_gene: TRBJ1-2; v_gene: TRBV29-1; abundance: few; CDR3aa: SVEGTTRGYT
len: 12; j_gene: TRBJ1-2; v_gene: TRBV4-3; abundance: -; CDR3aa: ASSRADPIHGYT
len: 14; j_gene: TRBJ2-1; v_gene: TRBV7-3; abundance: -; CDR3aa: ASSPRTSGRVNEQF
len: 13; j_gene: TRBJ1-5; v_gene: TRBV19; abundance: -; CDR3aa: ASSIDTGASQPQH
len: 14; j_gene: TRBJ2-5; v_gene: TRBV7-9; abundance: -; CDR3aa: ASSLVSGGPQETQY
len: 13; j_gene: TRBJ1-5; v_gene: TRBV7-2; abundance: -; CDR3aa: ASSLGRNSNQPQH
len: 13; j_gene: TRBJ1-1; v_gene: TRBV7-9; abundance: few; CDR3aa: ASSFDGGRYTEAF
len: 14; j_gene: TRBJ2-3; v_gene: TRBV4-1; abundance: -; CDR3aa: ASSQVRGRGTDTQY
len: 15; j_gene: TRBJ2-3; v_gene: TRBV5-1; abundance: -; CDR3aa: ASSWNPGTRGVDTQY
len: 15; j_gene: TRBJ1-3; v_gene: TRBV3-1/TRBV3-2; abundance: -; CDR3aa: ASSQRLESFSGNTIY
len: 10; j_gene: TRBJ1-1; v_gene: TRBV9; abundance: -; CDR3aa: ASSPWNTEAF
len: 13; j_gene: TRBJ1-1; v_gene: TRBV4-3; abundance: -; CDR3aa: ASRVQGARVTEAF
len: 12; j_gene: TRBJ1-1; v_gene: TRBV18; abundance: few; CDR3aa: ASSPPTEGTEAF
len: 14; j_gene: TRBJ2-3; v_gene: TRBV5-1; abundance: -; CDR3aa: ASSLSPTYGTDTQY
len: 11; j_gene: TRBJ2-7; v_gene: TRBV2; abundance: -; CDR3aa: ATRQVPTGEQY
len: 12; j_gene: TRBJ2-7; v_gene: TRBV4-2; abundance: -; CDR3aa: ASSPTGRSYEQY
len: 12; j_gene: TRBJ2-5; v_gene: TRBV7-2; abundance: -; CDR3aa: ASSLAGRSETQY
len: 11; j_gene: TRBJ2-7; v_gene: TRBV6-2/TRBV6-3; abundance: -; CDR3aa: ASSYSRNYEQY
len: 11; j_gene: TRBJ2-7; v_gene: TRBV4-3; abundance: -; CDR3aa: ASSQDEREGQY
len: 13; j_gene: TRBJ1-5; v_gene: TRBV19; abundance: -; CDR3aa: ASSTPGGSNQPQH
len: 10; j_gene: TRBJ2-7; v_gene: TRBV12-3/TRBV12-4; abundance: -; CDR3aa: ASSYRSYEQY
len: 15; j_gene: TRBJ1-4; v_gene: TRBV9; abundance: -; CDR3aa: ASSASNTAGGREKLF
len: 11; j_gene: TRBJ1-1; v_gene: TRBV7-9; abundance: once; CDR3aa: ASSLLQNTEAF
len: 11; j_gene: TRBJ2-4; v_gene: TRBV19; abundance: -; CDR3aa: ASSLDRGYIQY
len: 13; j_gene: TRBJ1-1; v_gene: TRBV10-3; abundance: once; CDR3aa: AISDRTGGSTEAF
len: 15; j_gene: TRBJ2-7; v_gene: TRBV27; abundance: -; CDR3aa: ASSFTPTSGGRYEQY
len: 12; j_gene: TRBJ2-5; v_gene: TRBV3-1/TRBV3-2; abundance: -; CDR3aa: ASSQDTGQETQY
len: 9; j_gene: TRBJ2-7; v_gene: TRBV6-5; abundance: -; CDR3aa: ASRGTGPQY
len: 13; j_gene: TRBJ1-1; v_gene: TRBV27; abundance: -; CDR3aa: ASSLRTAMNTEAF
len: 13; j_gene: TRBJ1-2; v_gene: TRBV21-1; abundance: -; CDR3aa: ASSARDREDYGYT
len: 13; j_gene: TRBJ2-7; v_gene: TRBV19; abundance: once; CDR3aa: ASSTAGGVGYEQY